Listed below are T cell receptor beta chains from one sample, sequenced in a study of T cell responses to AZD1222 COVID-19 vaccine. The protocol was immunoSEQ multiplex PCR, while the TCRdb copy is restricted to in-frame clones and leaves out a portion. The table includes some 83,000 clones, 89% detected once. The material was peripheral blood, obtained 28 days after the second AZD1222 dose. All receptors derive from an adult who received the AZD1222 COVID-19 vaccine. Each CDR3 is given with its conserved first and last residue. A D gene is named only where the DNA matches it firmly. Where a row states a size, it is once, few, many or the class of an expanded clone; other rows omit it.

clone size	J gene	V gene	D gene	CDR3 DNA	CDR3 protein
few	TRBJ1-2	TRBV3-1/TRBV3-2	TRBD1	TGTGCCAGCAGCCCCCGGGACAGGGGGTTTTATGGCTACACCTTC	CASSPRDRGFYGYTF
NA	TRBJ2-3	TRBV5-1	TRBD1	TGCGCCAGCAGCGGAATTGGACAGGGGGGAGATACGCAGTATTTT	CASSGIGQGGDTQYF
NA	TRBJ1-1	TRBV6-5	NA	TGTGCCAGCAGTTATGGGGTGCTTAGGAACACTGAAGCTTTCTTT	CASSYGVLRNTEAFF
NA	TRBJ1-6	TRBV30	TRBD1	TGTGCCCGCAGACAGGGTAATTCCTATAATTCACCCCTCCACTTT	CARRQGNSYNSPLHF
NA	TRBJ2-7	TRBV30	NA	TGTGCCTGGAGTGCCGGGATAACCTACGAGCAGTACTTC	CAWSAGITYEQYF
few	TRBJ1-2	TRBV7-9	TRBD1	TGTGCCAGCAGCCGAAAGACAGGGACCGGAGACTATGGCTACACCTTC	CASSRKTGTGDYGYTF
NA	TRBJ1-5	TRBV5-3	NA	TGTGCCAGAAGCAGCCGTGGGGCCATTCTTAGCAATCAGCCCCAGCATTTT	CARSSRGAILSNQPQHF
NA	TRBJ2-3	TRBV12-5	NA	TGTGCTAGTGCTCCCACAGGGAAGGGGAGTACTAGCACAGATACGCAGTATTTT	CASAPTGKGSTSTDTQYF
many	TRBJ1-4	TRBV10-2	TRBD1	TGCGCCAGCAGTGAGGAGGGGGCGCAGGGGGAAAAACTGTTTTTT	CASSEEGAQGEKLFF
NA	TRBJ2-2	TRBV2	TRBD2	TGTGCCAGCAGTGAGGCTAGCGGGGGGGTTAACACCGGGGAGCTGTTTTTT	CASSEASGGVNTGELFF
NA	TRBJ1-5	TRBV6-1	NA	TGTGCCAGCAGTGAATTGGACAGAGGACAGCCCCAGCATTTT	CASSELDRGQPQHF
few	TRBJ2-3	TRBV2	NA	TGTGCCAGCCATGAAGACTCATCTTCTAGCACAGATACGCAGTATTTT	CASHEDSSSSTDTQYF
NA	TRBJ2-3	TRBV7-3	NA	TGTGCCAGCAGCTTAACCGGGATCGACACAGATACGCAGTATTTT	CASSLTGIDTDTQYF
NA	TRBJ1-5	TRBV6-6	NA	TGTGCCAGCAGTTACAATCTTAGACAGATCAATCAGCCCCAGCATTTT	CASSYNLRQINQPQHF
NA	TRBJ1-1	TRBV5-6	NA	TGTGCCAGCAGCTTTATACGGACGAACACTGAAGCTTTCTTT	CASSFIRTNTEAFF
NA	TRBJ1-1	TRBV19	NA	TGTGCCGTCTCAACGGGGGGCACTGAAGCTTTCTTT	CAVSTGGTEAFF
once	TRBJ2-5	TRBV7-3	TRBD1	TGTGCCAGCAGCATGCACAGGGGGCACCAAGAGACCCAGTACTTC	CASSMHRGHQETQYF
NA	TRBJ2-7	TRBV7-9	NA	TGTGCCAGCAGCCCCGCCTACGAGCAGTACTTC	CASSPAYEQYF
NA	TRBJ1-1	TRBV9	TRBD1	TGTGCCAGCAGCCGTAGTCCCGGGACAGGGGTGGTGAATGAAGCTTTCTTT	CASSRSPGTGVVNEAFF
NA	TRBJ1-4	TRBV27	NA	TGTGCCAGCAGTTCAGGGAATGAAAAACTGTTTTTT	CASSSGNEKLFF
NA	TRBJ1-2	TRBV19	NA	TGTGCCCAACCGCCCGGTGTGCAGAATTCGCAGGGCTACACCTTC	CAQPPGVQNSQGYTF
NA	TRBJ2-1	TRBV9	NA	TGTGCCAGCAGCGTTGGGGGGCGCGGCAACAATGAGCAGTTCTTC	CASSVGGRGNNEQFF
once	TRBJ1-5	TRBV7-8	TRBD1	TGTGCCAGCAGCTTATGGTCCCGTTGGACAGGTCGAAGCAATCAGCCCCAGCATTTT	CASSLWSRWTGRSNQPQHF
NA	TRBJ1-3	TRBV5-1	NA	TGCGCCAGCAGCCCACAGGTCAACTCTGGAAACACCATATATTTT	CASSPQVNSGNTIYF